This T cell receptor (beta chain) was sequenced for a study of blood T cell repertoires in COVID-19. This clone was detected once. Assignments of participants to cohorts depended upon their own reported clinical history. Some clones are missing from TCRdb's copy, which holds only in-frame ones; the method was immunoSEQ multiplex PCR. The table shows 300,000 to 450,000 clones, with approximately 90% occurring only once. The sequenced material came from PBMCs or T cells enriched from blood (not recorded which). The TCR originated in a man aged 18 to 30 who had recovered from COVID-19.

The CDR3 loop is CASSPGGGSIYEQYF. CDR3 DNA sequence: TGTGCCAGCAGCCCAGGGGGCGGGAGTATATACGAGCAGTACTTC. The chain carries TRBV7-2 and TRBJ2-7; possibly TRBD1 for D (8 bases). The germline CDR1 and CDR2 sequences are SGHTA and FQGNSA. V lost 5 bases to trimming and J lost 4 bases, with 18 bases between them. The CDR3 covers 15 residues.